Listed here are 30 T cell receptor beta chains from one sample, sequenced in a study of cytomegalovirus exposure and HLA in healthy donors. A multiplex PCR was run with 60 Vbeta primers and 13 Jbeta primers. Sequenced by immunoSEQ multiplex PCR; TCRdb stores in-frame clones only, minus some. The sample records fewer than 250,000 clones, 79% being singletons. The sample taken for sequencing was PBMCs. The source of these receptors is a woman younger than 30 in good health and CMV-seronegative.

The chain is built from TRBV5-1 and TRBJ2-2; D possibly corresponds to TRBD1 (6 bases). The V and J ends lost 1 base and 2 bases respectively, with 12 bases between them. Germline loops: CDR1 SGHRS, CDR2 YFSETQ. This CDR3 region has 16 residues. The CDR3 is CASSLMTGDNTGELFF. CDR3 nucleotide sequence: TGCGCCAGCAGCTTGATGACAGGAGATAACACCGGGGAGCTGTTTTTT.

V gene TRBV5-6 combines with J gene TRBJ1-3; TRBD1 aligns across 9 bases. V was pared by 4 bases and J by 2 bases, with 4 bases of the junction left unmatched. CDR3 length: 15 residues. CDR1 is SGHDT, CDR2 YYEEEE, per germline. The CDR3 region is CASSPTGGTGNTIYF. CDR3 nucleotides: TGTGCCAGCAGCCCGACAGGGGGTACTGGAAACACCATATATTTT.

The rearrangement joins TRBV28 to TRBJ2-7, with D uncertain. The CDR3 length is 14 residues. Trimming removed 8 bases at V and 1 base at J, with 15 bases between. Germline V CDR1 and CDR2: MDHEN, SYDVKM. CDR3 nucleotide sequence: TGTGCCAGCGGCGCCCGCGGATCATCCTACGAGCAGTACTTC. Amino acids: CASGARGSSYEQYF.

The rearrangement joins TRBV9 to TRBJ2-3, with a tentative D call TRBD2 (5 bases). CDR1 SGDLS and CDR2 YYNGEE come from the germline V gene. V lost 0 bases and J lost 9, with 11 bases in between. The CDR3 is 13 amino acids. The CDR3, as DNA: TGTGCCAGCAGCGTAGCCAGCGGTTCAACGCAGTATTTT. Translating it yields CASSVASGSTQYF.

The V gene is TRBV30, the J gene TRBJ1-5; the D gene is possibly TRBD1 (5 bases). V was pared by 5 bases and J by 3 bases, with 8 bases between. This CDR3 spans 12 amino acids. Germline V CDR1 and CDR2: GTSNPN, SVGIG (reference sequence). The CDR3 DNA follows: TGTGCCTGGGACAGCTACAATCAGCCCCAGCATTTT. It encodes CAWDSYNQPQHF.

V and J are TRBV28 and TRBJ1-3; D gene uncertain. Germline values: CDR1 MDHEN, CDR2 SYDVKM. V lost 2 bases to trimming and J lost 4 bases, with 3 bases between them. The CDR3 has 12 residues. This CDR3 is CASSLQGNTIYF. CDR3 DNA sequence: TGTGCCAGCAGTTTACAAGGAAACACCATATATTTT.

The chain uses TRBV5-1 and TRBJ2-3; a weak D match, TRBD1 (5 bases). Germline V gene data show CDR1 as SGHRS and CDR2 as YFSETQ. V was pared by 2 bases and J by 6 bases, with 10 bases between. This CDR3 spans 13 amino acids. CDR3 bases: TGCGCCAGCAGCTTCCGATCAGGGGATACGCAGTATTTT. This codes for CASSFRSGDTQYF.

This sequence joins TRBV28 and TRBJ1-6; D is undetermined. V was cut by 4 bases and J by 9 bases, with 22 bases left in between. This CDR3 is 17 amino acids long. The germline V gene has CDR1 MDHEN and CDR2 SYDVKM. For the CDR3, the DNA is TGTGCCAGCAGTTCACCACACCGACGGAGGCGGAGTTCACCCCTCCACTTT. Amino acid sequence: CASSSPHRRRRSSPLHF.

V and J are TRBV6-5 and TRBJ2-7, with 8 bases lining up with TRBD1. V was clipped by 4 bases and J by 5 bases; unmatched bases: 7. CDR1 and CDR2 (germline): MNHEY, SVGAGI. CDR3 size: 14 residues. The CDR3 sequence: CASSSGQELHEQYF. DNA for the CDR3: TGTGCCAGCAGTTCGGGACAGGAACTCCACGAGCAGTACTTC.

The chain uses TRBV5-8 and TRBJ2-1, with D perhaps matching TRBD2 (5 bases). The CDR3 loop spans 17 amino acids. Germline V gene lookup returns CDR1 SGHTS and CDR2 YDEGEE. With 0 bases removed from V and 0 bases from J, the gap between germline ends came to 13 bases. The CDR3 coding sequence is TGTGCCAGCAGCTTGGCCAGACTATCGAGCTCCTACAATGAGCAGTTCTTC. It codes for CASSLARLSSSYNEQFF.

V gene TRBV28 combines with J gene TRBJ2-2; 8 bases are shared with TRBD2. The CDR3 is made up of 15 amino acids. Germline values: CDR1 MDHEN, CDR2 SYDVKM. With V trimmed by 3 bases and J by 6 bases, 6 bases remained unmatched. CDR3 sequence (DNA): TGTGCCAGCAGTTTGCAGCGGGAGAAGGCCGGGGAGCTGTTTTTT. Protein product: CASSLQREKAGELFF.

The rearrangement uses TRBV15 and TRBJ1-5, with no clear D. CDR1 and CDR2 from the germline V gene are LNHNV and YYDKDF (reference sequence). Trimming removed 8 bases at V and 1 base at J, with 6 bases between. The CDR3 is made up of 12 amino acids. The CDR3 coding sequence is TGTGCCACCGGGAGAAGCAATCAGCCCCAGCATTTT. It translates to CATGRSNQPQHF. Together with reference TRBV15 and TRBJ1-5, the CDR3 gives the full variable domain: DAMVIQNPRYQVTQFGKPVTLSCSQTLNHNVMYWYQQKSSQAPKLLFHYYDKDFNNEADTPDNFQSRRPNTSFCFLDIRSPGLGDTAMYLCATGRSNQPQHFGDGTRLSIL.

This clone was seen once. V and J are TRBV5-6 and TRBJ2-3, with 11 bases aligning to TRBD2. V shed 0 bases, J shed 3 bases, and the junction held 3 bases outside the gene matches. CDR3 length: 16 amino acids. The germline gives CDR1 SGHDT, CDR2 YYEEEE. CDR3 sequence: CASSLVSGGGTDTQYF. CDR3 sequence (DNA): TGTGCCAGCAGCTTGGTTAGCGGGGGGGGAACAGATACGCAGTATTTT.

This chain connects TRBV5-1 to TRBJ1-1; 8 nucleotides align to TRBD1. Losses at the gene ends were 6 bases for V and 0 bases for J; bases not matched to a gene: 4. The V gene's germline CDR1 is SGHRS and CDR2 YFSETQ. CDR3 length: 14 residues. CDR3 loop: CASTQTGVNTEAFF. DNA for the CDR3: TGCGCCAGCACCCAGACAGGGGTGAACACTGAAGCTTTCTTT.

This clone was observed a few times. CDR3 residues: CSVGGRGSRNIQYF. The CDR3 bases are TGCAGCGTTGGGGGCAGGGGTAGTAGAAACATTCAGTACTTC. The chain uses TRBV29-1 and TRBJ2-4; D possibly corresponds to TRBD1 (6 bases). CDR3 length: 14 residues. V lost 4 bases, J lost 6 bases, and 16 bases lay in between. Germline CDR1 reads SQVTM; CDR2 reads ANQGSEA.

This clone has more than one count but fewer than ten. CDR3 sequence (DNA): TGCGCCAGCAGCGACAACTCTGGAAACACCATATATTTT. It codes for CASSDNSGNTIYF. The V and J genes are TRBV10-2 and TRBJ1-3; D is unresolved. The CDR3 length is 13 residues. The germline gives CDR1 WSHSY, CDR2 SAAADI. V was pared by 6 bases and J by 0 bases, with 6 bases between.

The chain has TRBV28 and TRBJ2-2; TRBD1 agrees at 9 bases. The CDR3 contains 17 residues. Germline values: CDR1 MDHEN, CDR2 SYDVKM. The V gene end was trimmed by 3 bases and the J gene end by 0 bases; junction bases not matched to a gene: 5. CDR3 in amino acids: CASSLSGQGPNTGELFF. CDR3 sequence (DNA): TGTGCCAGCAGTTTGTCAGGACAGGGGCCGAACACCGGGGAGCTGTTTTTT.

The chain is built from TRBV7-2 and TRBJ1-2; the D is unclear. The CDR3 totals 14 residues. Germline CDR1 SGHTA, CDR2 FQGNSA. Deletions cut 1 base from V and 3 bases from J, with 9 bases between. CDR3 in DNA: TGTGCCAGCAGCTTAGTGGCAGTCGACTATGGCTACACCTTC. Translation gives CASSLVAVDYGYTF. Looking up the rest from reference TRBV7-2 and TRBJ1-2 gives the full variable domain: GAGVSQSPSNKVTEKGKDVELRCDPISGHTALYWYRQSLGQGLEFLIYFQGNSAPDKSGLPSDRFSAERTGGSVSTLTIQRTQQEDSAVYLCASSLVAVDYGYTFGSGTRLTVV.

With respect to this clone: A junction boundary mismatches the germline segment, possibly from a read error. This chain uses TRBV7-7 with TRBJ2-2; TRBD2 matches at 8 bases. The CDR3 contains 17 residues. From germline, CDR1 is SSHAT and CDR2 FNYEAQ (reference sequence). Here the CDR3 DNA reads TGTGCTAGCAGCTTCCGTGAAGCGGGAGCGAACACCGGGGAGCTGTTTTTT. As protein: CASSFREAGANTGELFF. Looking up the rest from reference TRBV7-7 and TRBJ2-2 gives the full variable domain: GAGVSQSPRYKVTKRGQDVTLRCDPISSHATLYWYQQALGQGPEFLTYFNYEAQPDKSGLPSDRFSAERPEGSISTLTIQRTEQRDSAMYRCASSFREAGANTGELFFGEGSRLTVL.

The rearrangement joins TRBV6-5 to TRBJ1-1, with D possibly TRBD1 on 6 matching bases. The germline V gene encodes CDR1 MNHEY and CDR2 SVGAGI. This CDR3 contains 12 residues. With 4 bases removed from V and 4 bases from J, the gap between germline ends came to 7 bases. CDR3 in amino acids: CASSSQGTEAFF. DNA for the CDR3: TGTGCCAGCAGTTCACAGGGCACTGAAGCTTTCTTT.

The chain joins TRBV19 to TRBJ1-5; a possible D gene is TRBD1 (6 bases). Looked up from germline, CDR1 is LNHDA and CDR2 is SQIVND (reference sequence). The CDR3 is 16 residues long. Deletions cut 4 bases from V and 0 bases from J, with 13 bases between. Written as DNA, the CDR3 is TGTGCCAGTAGTAGGCAGGGGAGGGGTAGCAATCAGCCCCAGCATTTT. This codes for CASSRQGRGSNQPQHF.

The gene calls are TRBV9 and TRBJ1-4; TRBD1 aligns across 8 bases. Trimming removed 4 bases from V and 7 bases from J; junction bases left unmatched: 9. The CDR3 is 15 amino acids. Per the germline V gene, CDR1 is SGDLS and CDR2 is YYNGEE. CDR3 protein: CASSTPTGGGEKLFF. CDR3 DNA: TGTGCCAGCAGCACACCTACAGGGGGAGGTGAAAAACTGTTTTTT.

V and J are TRBV9 and TRBJ2-7; the match to TRBD1 covers 9 bases. Germline CDR1 reads SGDLS; CDR2 reads YYNGEE. This CDR3 is built from 14 residues. Trimming took 7 bases from V and 2 from J; bases not matched to a gene: 7. The CDR3 spells CASAKGQGPYEQYF. CDR3 in DNA: TGTGCCAGCGCCAAGGGACAGGGCCCCTACGAGCAGTACTTC.

This chain joins TRBV6-1 and TRBJ1-2; D is unclear. Germline V CDR1 and CDR2: MNHNS, SASEGT. The CDR3 runs to 11 residues. Trimming shortened V by 0 bases and J by 8 bases, and 4 bases separated the two germline ends. The CDR3: CASSEALGYTF. CDR3 nucleotide sequence: TGTGCCAGCAGTGAAGCTCTCGGCTACACCTTC.

J is TRBJ1-5 and V is TRBV19, with TRBD1 matching over 7 bases. Unmatched junction bases numbered 6, after V lost 5 bases and J lost 5 bases. Germline CDR1 is LNHDA and CDR2 is SQIVND (reference sequence). The CDR3 sequence is 14 residues long. In DNA, the CDR3 is TGTGCCAGTAGTCCATGGGACAGTGATCAGCCCCAGCATTTT. Its protein is CASSPWDSDQPQHF.

The chain employs TRBV4-1 and TRBJ2-4; a weak D match, TRBD2 (7 bases). The CDR3 runs 17 residues. The germline gives CDR1 MGHRA, CDR2 YSYEKL. The ends were cut back, 1 base at V and 3 bases at J, with 16 bases in the middle. Here the CDR3 DNA reads TGCGCCAGCAGCCAAGTTGGGGGGGGCGACGGCAAAAACATTCAGTACTTC. Its protein product is CASSQVGGGDGKNIQYF.

The V gene is TRBV13, the J gene TRBJ2-7; a weak D match, TRBD2 (6 bases). CDR3 length: 15 residues. Trimming removed 0 bases at V and 0 bases at J, with 9 bases between. CDR1 is PRHDT and CDR2 is FYEKMQ in the germline V gene (reference sequence). The CDR3 spells CASSLGGGSSYEQYF. In DNA form, the CDR3 reads TGTGCCAGCAGCTTAGGGGGGGGAAGCTCCTACGAGCAGTACTTC.

This chain links TRBV7-9 with TRBJ2-1, with a weak D call TRBD2 (6 bases). Trimming pared 5 bases from V and 6 bases from J, leaving 17 bases between. The CDR3 contains 15 residues. Germline CDR1 is SEHNR and CDR2 is FQNEAQ (reference sequence). CDR3 loop: CASSPLGPGGNEQFF. CDR3 DNA sequence: TGTGCCAGCAGCCCATTAGGCCCCGGGGGCAATGAGCAGTTCTTC.

J is TRBJ1-4 and V is TRBV11-2; D remains ambiguous. V shed 0 bases and J shed 10 bases, with 6 bases lying between them. Germline CDR1 SGHAT, CDR2 FQNNGV. The length of the CDR3 is 12 residues. The CDR3 sequence: CASSLESGKLFF. DNA of the CDR3: TGTGCCAGCAGCTTAGAGTCGGGAAAACTGTTTTTT.

The V and J genes are TRBV5-1 and TRBJ2-2, with D maybe TRBD2 (5 bases). The CDR3 is 14 amino acids. Germline V gene lookup returns CDR1 SGHRS and CDR2 YFSETQ. Trimming removed 3 bases from V and 4 bases from J, with 10 bases in between. The CDR3 spells CASSSEAITGELFF. CDR3 coding DNA: TGCGCCAGCAGCTCGGAGGCTATCACCGGGGAGCTGTTTTTT.